This T cell receptor (beta chain) was observed in a study of T cell responses to AZD1222 COVID-19 vaccine. The CDR3 loop spans 11 amino acids. The germline V and J ends were trimmed by 7 bases and 4 bases, with 7 bases remaining between them. From germline, CDR1 is MDHEN and CDR2 SYDVKM. Study outcomes and limitations: Recipients of two AZD1222 doses showed rising Spike-specific TCR breadth and depth. At baseline, just five to seven AZD1222 recipients tested seropositive. Close to half of all spike-specific TCRs reportedly target regions of the variants that are unmutated.

Concerning this clone itself: Its specificity is unknown.

TCRdb's table, derived via immunoSEQ multiplex PCR, lists solely in-frame clones and lacks some. The sample lists 150,000 or so clones; roughly nine tenths were seen once. The receptor's source is an adult in good health. The source was peripheral blood, collected on day 0 of AZD1222 vaccination. This chain joins TRBV28 and TRBJ1-1; perhaps TRBD1 as D (5 bases). The CDR3 spells CASTQGTEAFF. Written as DNA, the CDR3 is TGTGCCAGCACTCAGGGCACTGAAGCTTTCTTT.